These T cell receptor beta chains were read from a single sample in a study of molecular identifiers for immune sequencing clone quantification. MiXCR, applied by TCRdb to the PCR reads, yields one record per CDR3 protein. The sample gives about 640,000 distinct CDR3 sequences, approximately 20% of which show up once; around 0.9% is in the top ten. Sequencing used naive CD8+ T cells from blood, with Jurkat cell RNA spiked in. The receptors originated from a human donor in good health. Some libraries in this study had Jurkat cell RNA spiked in. Both conserved end residues are part of each CDR3. D genes are given only for firm matches. Clone size is given for some rows only: seen once, a few or many times, or a class if the clone is expanded.

j_call: TRBJ2-1; clone_size: few; v_call: TRBV20-1; d_call: -; cdr3_nt: TGCAGTGCGCTCGACGAGGTCACCTACAATGAGCAGTTCTTC; cdr3_aa: CSALDEVTYNEQFF
j_call: TRBJ2-1; clone_size: many; v_call: TRBV4-3; d_call: TRBD2; cdr3_nt: TGCGCCAGCAGCCGATCAGCGGGGCGTGAGCAGTTCTTC; cdr3_aa: CASSRSAGREQFF
j_call: TRBJ2-3; clone_size: many; v_call: TRBV12-3/TRBV12-4; d_call: TRBD2; cdr3_nt: TGTGCCAGCAGTTCCGGGACTAGCGGGGGGCCTGCAGTGGATACGCAGTATTTT; cdr3_aa: CASSSGTSGGPAVDTQYF
j_call: TRBJ1-3; clone_size: many; v_call: TRBV20-1; d_call: -; cdr3_nt: TGCAGTGCTAGAGACCCAGGGAGCTCTGGAAACACCATATATTTT; cdr3_aa: CSARDPGSSGNTIYF
j_call: TRBJ2-3; clone_size: few; v_call: TRBV9; d_call: -; cdr3_nt: TGTGCCAGCAGCGCAAGGGGGGCGGGAGACGATACGCAGTATTTT; cdr3_aa: CASSARGAGDDTQYF
j_call: TRBJ1-1; clone_size: many; v_call: TRBV19; d_call: -; cdr3_nt: TGTGCCAGTAGTATATGGGTCCGCGGGAACACTGAAGCTTTCTTT; cdr3_aa: CASSIWVRGNTEAFF
j_call: TRBJ2-3; clone_size: -; v_call: TRBV11-1; d_call: -; cdr3_nt: TGTGCCAGCAGATCCCTTTACGGAGGTACGCAGTATTTT; cdr3_aa: CASRSLYGGTQYF
j_call: TRBJ2-1; clone_size: -; v_call: TRBV20-1; d_call: -; cdr3_nt: TGCAGTGCTTCAACGGGCGCCGGCCCCTACAATGAGCAGTTCTTC; cdr3_aa: CSASTGAGPYNEQFF
j_call: TRBJ2-7; clone_size: few; v_call: TRBV7-9; d_call: TRBD2; cdr3_nt: TGTGCCGGCGGGAGCTCCTACGAGCAGTACTTC; cdr3_aa: CAGGSSYEQYF
j_call: TRBJ2-3; clone_size: many; v_call: TRBV28; d_call: -; cdr3_nt: TGTGCCAGCAGTTTATTGGAACAGTTTGCAGATACGCAGTATTTT; cdr3_aa: CASSLLEQFADTQYF
j_call: TRBJ2-1; clone_size: -; v_call: TRBV19; d_call: TRBD2; cdr3_nt: TGTGCCAGTAGTGCTCTAGCGGGAGTGCTAAATGAGCAGTTCTTC; cdr3_aa: CASSALAGVLNEQFF
j_call: TRBJ2-3; clone_size: few; v_call: TRBV15; d_call: TRBD2; cdr3_nt: TGTGCCACCAGCAGAGCCCCAGCGGGGGGGGGGGATACGCAGTATTTT; cdr3_aa: CATSRAPAGGGDTQYF
j_call: TRBJ2-7; clone_size: many; v_call: TRBV28; d_call: TRBD2; cdr3_nt: TGTGCCAGCAGTTTTGAGAATAGCGGGGCTTTAAGCTCCTACGAGCAGTACTTC; cdr3_aa: CASSFENSGALSSYEQYF
j_call: TRBJ1-5; clone_size: -; v_call: TRBV11-3; d_call: -; cdr3_nt: TGTGCCAGCAGCTTTGCGACAGGTCGACGGGGCAATCAGCCCCAGCATTTT; cdr3_aa: CASSFATGRRGNQPQHF
j_call: TRBJ1-1; clone_size: many; v_call: TRBV9; d_call: -; cdr3_nt: TGTGCCAGCAGCGGTTTAACAGGAGCTACTAGTGAAGCTTTCTTT; cdr3_aa: CASSGLTGATSEAFF
j_call: TRBJ2-7; clone_size: many; v_call: TRBV6-2/TRBV6-3; d_call: -; cdr3_nt: TGTGCCAGCAACAGCCTCGGAGCAAGCTCGCGAGCCTACGAGCAGTACTTC; cdr3_aa: CASNSLGASSRAYEQYF
j_call: TRBJ2-5; clone_size: few; v_call: TRBV20-1; d_call: -; cdr3_nt: TGCAGTGCTAGGGTCAGGGAGCAGACCCAGTACTTC; cdr3_aa: CSARVREQTQYF
j_call: TRBJ2-5; clone_size: -; v_call: TRBV6-2/TRBV6-3; d_call: -; cdr3_nt: TGTGCCAGCAGTTTATCCTGGGAGACCCAGTACTTC; cdr3_aa: CASSLSWETQYF
j_call: TRBJ1-4; clone_size: many; v_call: TRBV7-2; d_call: -; cdr3_nt: TGTGCCAGCAGCTTTTCGGATAGGTGGGGATCCAATGAAAAACTGTTTTTT; cdr3_aa: CASSFSDRWGSNEKLFF
j_call: TRBJ2-3; clone_size: few; v_call: TRBV27; d_call: -; cdr3_nt: TGTGCCAGCAGTTTATGGGGCCCCTCGGGGGCAGATACGCAGTATTTT; cdr3_aa: CASSLWGPSGADTQYF
j_call: TRBJ1-2; clone_size: -; v_call: TRBV6-5; d_call: -; cdr3_nt: TGTGCCAGCAGTACCCGGACCGAAACCTTCTATGGCTACACCTTC; cdr3_aa: CASSTRTETFYGYTF
j_call: TRBJ2-1; clone_size: few; v_call: TRBV28; d_call: TRBD2; cdr3_nt: TGTGCCAGCAGGCCCACTAGCGGGAAGGGCTACAATGAGCAGTTCTTC; cdr3_aa: CASRPTSGKGYNEQFF
j_call: TRBJ2-7; clone_size: -; v_call: TRBV11-1; d_call: TRBD1; cdr3_nt: TGTGCCAGCAGCTTTACAGGGGATCACGAGCAGTACTTC; cdr3_aa: CASSFTGDHEQYF
j_call: TRBJ2-4; clone_size: many; v_call: TRBV27; d_call: TRBD2; cdr3_nt: TGTGCCAGCAGTCCAGCGGGAGGGCCGGGAAACATTCAGTACTTC; cdr3_aa: CASSPAGGPGNIQYF
j_call: TRBJ2-2; clone_size: many; v_call: TRBV28; d_call: -; cdr3_nt: TGTGCCAGCAGTCCGCGGACAGCTTCGAACACCGGGGAGCTGTTTTTT; cdr3_aa: CASSPRTASNTGELFF
j_call: TRBJ2-1; clone_size: many; v_call: TRBV6-5; d_call: TRBD1; cdr3_nt: TGTGCCAGCAGTTACGCAGGGGGTAGTGACGATGAGCAGTTCTTC; cdr3_aa: CASSYAGGSDDEQFF
j_call: TRBJ2-7; clone_size: -; v_call: TRBV11-1; d_call: -; cdr3_nt: TGTGCCAGCGGCCCTTTCGGGGGGCAGGATGAGCAGTACTTC; cdr3_aa: CASGPFGGQDEQYF
j_call: TRBJ2-1; clone_size: many; v_call: TRBV7-9; d_call: -; cdr3_nt: TGTGCCAGCAGCCCCACACTAAACAATGAGCAGTTCTTC; cdr3_aa: CASSPTLNNEQFF
j_call: TRBJ2-3; clone_size: many; v_call: TRBV2; d_call: -; cdr3_nt: TGTGCCAGCAGTGAGGGGGTCCTACAGAGAACCAGCACAGATACGCAGTATTTT; cdr3_aa: CASSEGVLQRTSTDTQYF
j_call: TRBJ2-7; clone_size: few; v_call: TRBV28; d_call: TRBD1; cdr3_nt: TGTGCCAGCACCCCGACAGGGGCCTACGAGCAGTACTTC; cdr3_aa: CASTPTGAYEQYF
j_call: TRBJ2-3; clone_size: once; v_call: TRBV9; d_call: -; cdr3_nt: TGTGCCAGCAGCGCCTTTTTAGCAGACACCACAGATACGCAGTATTTT; cdr3_aa: CASSAFLADTTDTQYF
j_call: TRBJ2-7; clone_size: many; v_call: TRBV6-6; d_call: -; cdr3_nt: TGTGCCAGCAGCTACAGGGAGGCCTACGAGCAGTACTTC; cdr3_aa: CASSYREAYEQYF
j_call: TRBJ2-3; clone_size: many; v_call: TRBV5-1; d_call: -; cdr3_nt: TGCGCCAGCAGCTTAGGGACTTTTTCTAGCACAGATACGCAGTATTTT; cdr3_aa: CASSLGTFSSTDTQYF
j_call: TRBJ2-3; clone_size: many; v_call: TRBV20-1; d_call: -; cdr3_nt: TGCAGTGCTAGAGGTGACGTTAAGTATTTT; cdr3_aa: CSARGDVKYF
j_call: TRBJ2-5; clone_size: many; v_call: TRBV4-1; d_call: -; cdr3_nt: TGCGCCAGCAGCCAAGTCGGCATCCAAGAGACCCAGTACTTC; cdr3_aa: CASSQVGIQETQYF
j_call: TRBJ2-7; clone_size: many; v_call: TRBV20-1; d_call: -; cdr3_nt: TGCAGTGCTAGACCCCTTGGGTCCTACGAGCAGTACTTC; cdr3_aa: CSARPLGSYEQYF
j_call: TRBJ2-7; clone_size: many; v_call: TRBV5-4; d_call: -; cdr3_nt: TGTGCCAGCAGCTTGGCCATAGGACTCGACGAGCAGTACTTC; cdr3_aa: CASSLAIGLDEQYF
j_call: TRBJ1-3; clone_size: many; v_call: TRBV7-2; d_call: -; cdr3_nt: TGTGCCAGCAGCTTAGGGACCGCCTCTGGAAACACCATATATTTT; cdr3_aa: CASSLGTASGNTIYF
j_call: TRBJ2-5; clone_size: -; v_call: TRBV4-1; d_call: -; cdr3_nt: TGCGCCAGCAGCCAACTCCAAGATACCCAGTACTTC; cdr3_aa: CASSQLQDTQYF
j_call: TRBJ2-5; clone_size: -; v_call: TRBV4-2; d_call: -; cdr3_nt: TGTGCCAGCAGCCAAGAAGGCGTCAAAGAGACCCAGTACTTC; cdr3_aa: CASSQEGVKETQYF
j_call: TRBJ1-5; clone_size: many; v_call: TRBV6-1; d_call: TRBD1; cdr3_nt: TGTGCCAGCACCAACCCCACGGGACAGGGCTTAGGCAATCAGCCCCAGCATTTT; cdr3_aa: CASTNPTGQGLGNQPQHF
j_call: TRBJ2-3; clone_size: many; v_call: TRBV11-2; d_call: -; cdr3_nt: TGTGCCAGCAGCTTTCTGGCCGGGGAAGCAGATACGCAGTATTTT; cdr3_aa: CASSFLAGEADTQYF
j_call: TRBJ1-5; clone_size: many; v_call: TRBV5-6; d_call: -; cdr3_nt: TGTGCCAGCAGCTTGGGGCGGAATAGCAATCAGCCCCAGCATTTT; cdr3_aa: CASSLGRNSNQPQHF
j_call: TRBJ2-1; clone_size: many; v_call: TRBV11-2; d_call: -; cdr3_nt: TGTGCCAGCAGCTTTTGGGGTCATGAGCAGTTCTTC; cdr3_aa: CASSFWGHEQFF
j_call: TRBJ2-6; clone_size: few; v_call: TRBV19; d_call: -; cdr3_nt: TGTGCCAGTAGTATCAGCTTAGCTGGGGCCAACGTCCTGACTTTC; cdr3_aa: CASSISLAGANVLTF
j_call: TRBJ1-3; clone_size: many; v_call: TRBV7-9; d_call: -; cdr3_nt: TGTGCCAGCAGCGGAGGGGGCTCTGGAAACACCATATATTTT; cdr3_aa: CASSGGGSGNTIYF
j_call: TRBJ2-7; clone_size: -; v_call: TRBV5-4; d_call: -; cdr3_nt: TGTGCCAGCAGCGACCCGGGCTCAGGCGACCACGAGCAGTACTTC; cdr3_aa: CASSDPGSGDHEQYF
j_call: TRBJ1-1; clone_size: many; v_call: TRBV4-3; d_call: -; cdr3_nt: TGCGCCAGCAGCCAACTTACAGGGAGCTTATTTGAAGCTTTCTTT; cdr3_aa: CASSQLTGSLFEAFF
j_call: TRBJ2-7; clone_size: once; v_call: TRBV28; d_call: -; cdr3_nt: TGTGCCAGCAGTTTGAGGGGAAGCTCCTACGAGCAGCACTTC; cdr3_aa: CASSLRGSSYEQHF
j_call: TRBJ1-2; clone_size: few; v_call: TRBV12-3/TRBV12-4; d_call: -; cdr3_nt: TGTGCCAGCAGTCCAGCCTGGGGAGGGGTTGACTATGGCTACACCTTC; cdr3_aa: CASSPAWGGVDYGYTF
j_call: TRBJ2-3; clone_size: many; v_call: TRBV5-1; d_call: TRBD2; cdr3_nt: TGCGCCAGCAGCTTGCTAAGCGGGGACTCAGATACGCAGTATTTT; cdr3_aa: CASSLLSGDSDTQYF
j_call: TRBJ2-7; clone_size: many; v_call: TRBV5-6; d_call: -; cdr3_nt: TGTGCCAGCATCCTAGGGAACGAGCAGTACTTC; cdr3_aa: CASILGNEQYF
j_call: TRBJ2-1; clone_size: many; v_call: TRBV27; d_call: -; cdr3_nt: TGTGCCAGCAGTCCCCTTCAAGGGCCCCAACTCTCCAATGAGCAGTTCTTC; cdr3_aa: CASSPLQGPQLSNEQFF
j_call: TRBJ2-7; clone_size: many; v_call: TRBV6-2/TRBV6-3; d_call: TRBD1; cdr3_nt: TGTGCCAGCAGTCGCTCTTGGACAGGGGACGAGCAGTACTTC; cdr3_aa: CASSRSWTGDEQYF
j_call: TRBJ2-7; clone_size: few; v_call: TRBV30; d_call: TRBD2; cdr3_nt: TGTGCCTGGATCGGCGGGAGTGGGGAGGGGGAGCAGTACTTC; cdr3_aa: CAWIGGSGEGEQYF
j_call: TRBJ2-1; clone_size: -; v_call: TRBV5-6; d_call: TRBD2; cdr3_nt: TGTGCCAGCAGCTTTGGTCTAGCGGGACTCGACAATGAGCAGTTCTTC; cdr3_aa: CASSFGLAGLDNEQFF